This TCR beta chain was recovered during a study of CD8+CD57+ T cells in acquired aplastic anemia. Overall study: Sorting CD4+ and CD8+ cells gave DNA averaging about 3.2 ug. For CD4+ cells, healthy donors had an average of approximately 9.8 million reads.

Germline CDR1 is DFQATT and CDR2 is SNEGSKA (reference sequence). V was clipped by 3 bases and J by 6 bases, with 8 bases between them. The CDR3 sequence is 11 residues long. There are a few counts of this clonotype. Its antigen is unidentified. Both TCR beta VDJ combination and CDR3 sequence profiling were carried out. Genomic DNA was the template for this profiling. TCRdb itself ran the reads through MiXCR, one entry per CDR3 protein. The sample has hundreds of thousands of distinct CDR3 sequences; roughly 64% are singletons. Findings and limits, study-wide: CD8+ Simpson's diversity in patients was not significantly different from that in controls. The same twenty-nine CD8+ CDR3 sequences occurred in patients and in controls.

This chain joins TRBV20-1 and TRBJ1-1; no firm D call. The sequence was collected from a human donor in good health, serving as a control. Sequencing input: sorted CD4+, CD8+, or CD8+CD57+ T cells (not recorded which) from PBMCs. In nucleotides, the CDR3 is TGCAGTGCTAGCGCCCGGGCTGAAGCTTTCTTT. It encodes CSASARAEAFF.